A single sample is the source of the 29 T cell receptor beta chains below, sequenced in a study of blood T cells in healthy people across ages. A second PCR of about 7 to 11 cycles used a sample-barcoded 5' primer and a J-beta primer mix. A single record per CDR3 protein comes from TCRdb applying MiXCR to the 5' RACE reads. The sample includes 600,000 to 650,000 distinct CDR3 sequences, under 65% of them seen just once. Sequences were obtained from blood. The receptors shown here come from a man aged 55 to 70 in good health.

The CDR3 here is CASTGDWTEAFF. Here the CDR3 DNA reads TGTGCCAGCACGGGGGACTGGACTGAAGCTTTCTTT. V is TRBV12-3 or TRBV12-4 and J is TRBJ1-1; a weak D match, TRBD1 (5 bases). The V gene lost 7 bases and the J gene lost 5 bases, with 11 bases spanning the gap. This CDR3 is built from 12 residues.

CDR3 region: CASSFATNTEAFF. The CDR3 DNA follows: TGTGCCAGCAGTTTCGCTACGAACACTGAAGCTTTCTTT. The rearrangement joins TRBV2 to TRBJ1-1, with D unresolved. The CDR3 is 13 residues long. Germline V gene lookup returns CDR1 SNHLY and CDR2 FYNNEI. Trimming shortened V by 5 bases and J by 1 base, and 8 bases separated the two germline ends.

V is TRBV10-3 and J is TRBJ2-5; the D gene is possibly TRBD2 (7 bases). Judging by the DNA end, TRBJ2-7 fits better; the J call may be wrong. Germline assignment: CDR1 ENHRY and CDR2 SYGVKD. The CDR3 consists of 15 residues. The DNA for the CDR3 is TGTGCCATCAGTGAGATGGCGGGGGCTGTTGGCGAGCAGTACTTC. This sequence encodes CAISEMAGAVGEQYF.

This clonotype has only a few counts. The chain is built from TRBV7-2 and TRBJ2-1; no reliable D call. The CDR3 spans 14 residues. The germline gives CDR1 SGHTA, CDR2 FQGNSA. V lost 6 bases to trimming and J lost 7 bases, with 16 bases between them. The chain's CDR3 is CASRDGARRNEQFF. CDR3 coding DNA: TGTGCCAGCAGAGACGGCGCGAGGCGGAATGAGCAGTTCTTC. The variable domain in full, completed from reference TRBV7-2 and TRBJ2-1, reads GAGVSQSPSNKVTEKGKDVELRCDPISGHTALYWYRQSLGQGLEFLIYFQGNSAPDKSGLPSDRFSAERTGGSVSTLTIQRTQQEDSAVYLCASRDGARRNEQFFGPGTRLTVL.

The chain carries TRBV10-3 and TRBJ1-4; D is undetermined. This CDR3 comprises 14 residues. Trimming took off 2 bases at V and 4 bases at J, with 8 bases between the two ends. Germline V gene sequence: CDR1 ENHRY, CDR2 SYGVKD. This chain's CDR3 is CAISERPGNEKLFF. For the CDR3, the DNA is TGTGCCATCAGTGAGCGTCCGGGTAATGAAAAACTGTTTTTT.

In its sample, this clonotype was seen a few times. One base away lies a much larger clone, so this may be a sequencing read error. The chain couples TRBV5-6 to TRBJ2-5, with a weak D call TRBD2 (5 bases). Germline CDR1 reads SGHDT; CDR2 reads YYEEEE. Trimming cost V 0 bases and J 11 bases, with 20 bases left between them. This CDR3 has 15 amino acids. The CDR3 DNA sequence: TGTGCCAGCAGCTTGGTGGCGGCGGGCTACAATGAGCAGTACTTC. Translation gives CASSLVAAGYNEQYF. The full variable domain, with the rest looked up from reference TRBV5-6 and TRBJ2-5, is DAGVTQSPTHLIKTRGQQVTLRCSPKSGHDTVSWYQQALGQGPQFIFQYYEEEERQRGNFPDRFSGHQFPNYSSELNVNALLLGDSALYLCASSLVAAGYNEQYFGPGTRLLVL.

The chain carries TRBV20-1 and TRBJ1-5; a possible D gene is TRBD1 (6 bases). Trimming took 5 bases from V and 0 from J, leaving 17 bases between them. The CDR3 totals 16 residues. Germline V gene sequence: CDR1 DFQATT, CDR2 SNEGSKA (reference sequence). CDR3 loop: CSAPSSTGYSNQPQHF. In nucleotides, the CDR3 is TGCAGTGCTCCATCCTCAACAGGGTATAGCAATCAGCCCCAGCATTTT.

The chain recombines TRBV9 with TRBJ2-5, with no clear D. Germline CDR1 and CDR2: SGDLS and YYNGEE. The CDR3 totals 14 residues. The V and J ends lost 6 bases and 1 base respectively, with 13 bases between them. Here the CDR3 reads CASTPGWVQETQYF. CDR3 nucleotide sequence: TGTGCCAGCACTCCCGGCTGGGTCCAAGAGACCCAGTACTTC.

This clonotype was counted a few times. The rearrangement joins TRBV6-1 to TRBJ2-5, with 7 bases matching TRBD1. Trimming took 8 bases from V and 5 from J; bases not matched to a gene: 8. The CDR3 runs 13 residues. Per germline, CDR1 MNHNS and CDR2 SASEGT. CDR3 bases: TGTGCCAGCTTACAGGGGCCTGAGGAGACCCAGTACTTC. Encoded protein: CASLQGPEETQYF.

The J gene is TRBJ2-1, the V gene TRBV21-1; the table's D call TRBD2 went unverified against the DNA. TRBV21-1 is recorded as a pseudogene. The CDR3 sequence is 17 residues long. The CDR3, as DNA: TGTGCCAGCAGCTCTAGCGGGGGGCCCAGCTTCTACAATGAGCAGTTCTTC. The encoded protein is CASSSSGGPSFYNEQFF.

The CDR3 here is CASSWDYYNEQFF. For the CDR3, the DNA is TGTGCCAGCAGTTGGGACTATTACAATGAGCAGTTCTTC. This rearrangement joins TRBV12-3 or TRBV12-4 to TRBJ2-1, with 7 nucleotides matching TRBD2. With V trimmed by 4 bases and J by 4 bases, 1 base remained unmatched. This CDR3 contains 13 residues.

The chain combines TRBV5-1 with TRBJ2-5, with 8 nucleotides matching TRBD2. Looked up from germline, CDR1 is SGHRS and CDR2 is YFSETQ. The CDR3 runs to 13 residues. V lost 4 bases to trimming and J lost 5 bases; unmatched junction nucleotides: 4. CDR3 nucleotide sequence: TGCGCCAGCAGCCGGGGACTAGGGGAGACCCAGTACTTC. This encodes CASSRGLGETQYF.

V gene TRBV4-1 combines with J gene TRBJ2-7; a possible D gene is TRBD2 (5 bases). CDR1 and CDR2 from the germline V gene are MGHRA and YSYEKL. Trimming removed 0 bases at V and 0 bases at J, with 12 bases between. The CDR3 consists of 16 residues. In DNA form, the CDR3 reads TGCGCCAGCAGCCAAGATACATCGGGGTCCTCCTACGAGCAGTACTTC. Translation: CASSQDTSGSSYEQYF.

CDR3 DNA sequence: TGTGCCAGCAGCGCCGGGGCTAGCGGCACAGATACGCAGTATTTT. Translated: CASSAGASGTDTQYF. This sequence joins TRBV7-8 and TRBJ2-3; a weak D match, TRBD2 (6 bases). The CDR3 is 15 amino acids. Germline V gives CDR1 SGHVS, CDR2 FQNEAQ. Trimming took 5 bases from V and 1 from J, leaving 13 bases between them.

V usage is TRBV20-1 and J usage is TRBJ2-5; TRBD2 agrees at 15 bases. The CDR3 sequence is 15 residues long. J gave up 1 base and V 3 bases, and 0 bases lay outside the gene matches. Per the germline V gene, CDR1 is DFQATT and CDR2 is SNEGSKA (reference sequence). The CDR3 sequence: CSARGLAGGQETQYF. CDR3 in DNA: TGCAGTGCTAGGGGACTAGCGGGGGGCCAAGAGACCCAGTACTTC.

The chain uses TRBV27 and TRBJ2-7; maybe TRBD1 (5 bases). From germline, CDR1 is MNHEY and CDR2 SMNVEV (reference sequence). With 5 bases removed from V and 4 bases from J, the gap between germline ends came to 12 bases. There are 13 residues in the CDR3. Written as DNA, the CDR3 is TGTGCCAGCAGTACGAGACAGCATTACGAGCAGTACTTC. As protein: CASSTRQHYEQYF.

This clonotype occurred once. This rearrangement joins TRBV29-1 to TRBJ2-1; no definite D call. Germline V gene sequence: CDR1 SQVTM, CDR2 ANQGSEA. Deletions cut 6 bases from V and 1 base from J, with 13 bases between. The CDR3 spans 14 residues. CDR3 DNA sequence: TGCAGCGTACACGACCCAAAATCCTACAATGAGCAGTTCTTC. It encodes CSVHDPKSYNEQFF.

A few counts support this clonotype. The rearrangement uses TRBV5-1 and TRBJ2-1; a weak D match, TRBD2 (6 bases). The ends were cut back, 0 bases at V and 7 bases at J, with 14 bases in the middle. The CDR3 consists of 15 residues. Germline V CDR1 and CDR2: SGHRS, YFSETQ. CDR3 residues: CASSLGLGGSNEQFF. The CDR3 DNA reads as TGCGCCAGCAGCTTGGGGTTGGGAGGATCAAATGAGCAGTTCTTC. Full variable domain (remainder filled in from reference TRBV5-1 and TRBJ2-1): KAGVTQTPRYLIKTRGQQVTLSCSPISGHRSVSWYQQTPGQGLQFLFEYFSETQRNKGNFPGRFSGRQFSNSRSEMNVSTLELGDSALYLCASSLGLGGSNEQFFGPGTRLTVL.

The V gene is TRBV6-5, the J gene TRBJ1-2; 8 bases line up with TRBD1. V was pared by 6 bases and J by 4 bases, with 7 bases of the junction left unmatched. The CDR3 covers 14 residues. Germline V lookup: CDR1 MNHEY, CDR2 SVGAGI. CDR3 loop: CASSLTTGVYGYTF. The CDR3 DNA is TGTGCCAGCAGCCTCACGACAGGGGTCTATGGCTACACCTTC.

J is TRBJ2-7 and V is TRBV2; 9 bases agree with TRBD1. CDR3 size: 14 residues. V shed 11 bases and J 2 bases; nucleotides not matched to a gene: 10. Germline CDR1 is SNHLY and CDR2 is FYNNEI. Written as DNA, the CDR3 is TGTGCCGCCTCTCCGGGGGACAGGGCCTACGAGCAGTACTTC. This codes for CAASPGDRAYEQYF.

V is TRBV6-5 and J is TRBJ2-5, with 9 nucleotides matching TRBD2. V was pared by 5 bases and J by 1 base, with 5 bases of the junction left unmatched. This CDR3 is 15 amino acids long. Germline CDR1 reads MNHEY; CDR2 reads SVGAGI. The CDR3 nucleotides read TGTGCCAGCAGTAGCAGCGGGGGGACCCAAGAGACCCAGTACTTC. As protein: CASSSSGGTQETQYF.

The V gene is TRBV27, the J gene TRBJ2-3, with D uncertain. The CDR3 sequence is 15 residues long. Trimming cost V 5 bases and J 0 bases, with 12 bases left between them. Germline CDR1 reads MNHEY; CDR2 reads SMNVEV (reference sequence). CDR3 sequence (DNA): TGTGCCAGCAGTCACGTAGACGCTAGCACAGATACGCAGTATTTT. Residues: CASSHVDASTDTQYF.

In DNA form, the CDR3 reads TGTGCCATCAGTGAGTCGGATCAGGGCTACGAGCAGTACTTC. Protein sequence: CAISESDQGYEQYF. This chain links TRBV10-3 with TRBJ2-7, with TRBD1 as a possible D gene (5 bases). The CDR3 runs 14 residues. The V and J ends lost 0 bases and 3 bases respectively, with 9 bases between them. CDR1 and CDR2 from the germline V gene are ENHRY and SYGVKD.

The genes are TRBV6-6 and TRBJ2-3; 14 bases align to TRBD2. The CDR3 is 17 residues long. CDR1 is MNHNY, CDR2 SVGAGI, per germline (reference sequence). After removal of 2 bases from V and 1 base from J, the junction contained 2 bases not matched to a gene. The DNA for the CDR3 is TGTGCCAGCAGTTACGGGACTAGCGGGGGAGGCACAGATACGCAGTATTTT. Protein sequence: CASSYGTSGGGTDTQYF.

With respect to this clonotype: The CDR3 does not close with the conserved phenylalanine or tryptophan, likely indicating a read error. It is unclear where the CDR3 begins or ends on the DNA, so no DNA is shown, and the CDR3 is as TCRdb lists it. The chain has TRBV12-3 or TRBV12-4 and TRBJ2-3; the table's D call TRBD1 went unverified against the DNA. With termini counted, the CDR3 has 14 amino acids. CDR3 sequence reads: CASSFRGAGDAEYS.

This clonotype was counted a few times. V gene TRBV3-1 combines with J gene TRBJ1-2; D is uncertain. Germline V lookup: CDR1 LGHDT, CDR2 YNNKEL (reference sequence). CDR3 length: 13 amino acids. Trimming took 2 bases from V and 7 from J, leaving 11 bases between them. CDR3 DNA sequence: TGTGCCAGCAGCCAATGGCCGGTTTCTGGCTACACCTTC. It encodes CASSQWPVSGYTF.

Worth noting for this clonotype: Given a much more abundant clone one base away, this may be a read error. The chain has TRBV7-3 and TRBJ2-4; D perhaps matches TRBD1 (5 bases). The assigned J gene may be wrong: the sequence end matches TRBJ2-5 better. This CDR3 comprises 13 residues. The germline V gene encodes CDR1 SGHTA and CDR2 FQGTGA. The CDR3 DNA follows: TGTGCCAGCGGCTTAGGGGCTACGGAGACCCAGTACTTC. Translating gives CASGLGATETQYF.

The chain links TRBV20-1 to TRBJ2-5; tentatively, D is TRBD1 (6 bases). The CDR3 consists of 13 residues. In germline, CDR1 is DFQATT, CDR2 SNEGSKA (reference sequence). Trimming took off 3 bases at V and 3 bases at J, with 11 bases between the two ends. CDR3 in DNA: TGCAGTGCTAGGGGGTCAGGGGAAGAGACCCAGTACTTC. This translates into CSARGSGEETQYF.

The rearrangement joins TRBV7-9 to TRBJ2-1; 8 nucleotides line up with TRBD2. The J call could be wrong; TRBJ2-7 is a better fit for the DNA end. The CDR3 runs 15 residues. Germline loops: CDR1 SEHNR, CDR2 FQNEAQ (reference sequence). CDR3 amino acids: CASSFPGGESNEQYF. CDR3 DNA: TGTGCCAGCAGCTTCCCCGGGGGGGAGTCCAATGAGCAGTACTTC.